Given below is one TCR beta chain in context. Its antigen is unidentified. The PCR had 60 Vbeta and 13 Jbeta primers. Sequencing used immunoSEQ multiplex PCR; TCRdb keeps in-frame clones, though not all of them. The sample has some 150,000 clones, 70% seen once. This sample is drawn from a study of cytomegalovirus exposure and HLA in healthy donors. General study results and limits: Per a later analysis, about 15,000 TCR beta sequences showed association with HLA alleles at 0.05 false discovery rate. The likely explanation for a cluster of highly shared sequence variants was sequencing artifact. While the bulk of TCR sequences proved rare, some public TCRs turned up in many donors.

CDR3 length: 14 residues. With V trimmed by 5 bases and J by 7 bases, 7 bases remained unmatched. Germline assignment: CDR1 SNHLY and CDR2 FYNNEI. The chain carries TRBV2 and TRBJ1-2; the match to TRBD1 covers 10 bases. Sequencing input: PBMCs. The TCR was taken from a woman aged 55-70 years in good health and CMV-seropositive. In nucleotides, the CDR3 is TGTGCCAGCAGTTCGGGACAGGGGATAGGTGGCTACACCTTC. Protein product: CASSSGQGIGGYTF. The full variable domain, in which reference TRBV2 and TRBJ1-2 provide the parts outside the CDR3, is EPEVTQTPSHQVTQMGQEVILRCVPISNHLYFYWYRQILGQKVEFLVSFYNNEISEKSEIFDDQFSVERPDGSNFTLKIRSTKLEDSAMYFCASSSGQGIGGYTFGSGTRLTVV.